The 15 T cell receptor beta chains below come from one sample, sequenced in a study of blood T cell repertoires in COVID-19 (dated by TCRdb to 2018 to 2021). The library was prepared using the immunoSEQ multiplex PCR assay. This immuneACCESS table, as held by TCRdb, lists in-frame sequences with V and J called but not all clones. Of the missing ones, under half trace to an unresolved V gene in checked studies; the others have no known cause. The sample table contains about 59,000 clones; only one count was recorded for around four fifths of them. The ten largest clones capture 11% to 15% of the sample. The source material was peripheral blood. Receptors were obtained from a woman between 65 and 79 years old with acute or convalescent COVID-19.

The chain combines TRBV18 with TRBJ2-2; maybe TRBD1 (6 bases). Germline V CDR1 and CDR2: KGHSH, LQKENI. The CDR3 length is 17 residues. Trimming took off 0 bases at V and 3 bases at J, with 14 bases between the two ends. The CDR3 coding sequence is TGTGCCAGCTCACCACCATCGGTACAGGGCGACACCGGGGAGCTGTTTTTT. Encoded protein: CASSPPSVQGDTGELFF.

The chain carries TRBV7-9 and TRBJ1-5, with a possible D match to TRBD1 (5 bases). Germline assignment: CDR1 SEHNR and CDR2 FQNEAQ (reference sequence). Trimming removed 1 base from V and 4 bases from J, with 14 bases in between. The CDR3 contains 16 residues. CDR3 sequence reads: CASSLGTAGFNQPQHF. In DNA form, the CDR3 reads TGTGCCAGCAGCTTAGGGACGGCAGGGTTTAATCAGCCCCAGCATTTT.

In nucleotides, the CDR3 is TGTGCCAGCATAGGGGTCGGGGAGCTGTTTTTT. Translation gives CASIGVGELFF. The V gene is TRBV5-6, the J gene TRBJ2-2, with D tentatively TRBD1 (5 bases). Germline lookup yields CDR1 SGHDT and CDR2 YYEEEE. Deletions cut 6 bases from V and 7 bases from J, with 7 bases between. The CDR3 loop spans 11 amino acids.

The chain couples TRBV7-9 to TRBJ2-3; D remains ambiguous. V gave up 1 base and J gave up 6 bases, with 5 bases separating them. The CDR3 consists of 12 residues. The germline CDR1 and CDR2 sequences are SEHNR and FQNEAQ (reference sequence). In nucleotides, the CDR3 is TGTGCCAGCAGCTTAGTTTCTGATACGCAGTATTTT. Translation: CASSLVSDTQYF.

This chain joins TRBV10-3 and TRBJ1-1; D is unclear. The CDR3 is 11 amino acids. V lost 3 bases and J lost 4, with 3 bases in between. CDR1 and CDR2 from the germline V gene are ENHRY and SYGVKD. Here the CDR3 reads CAISDLTEAFF. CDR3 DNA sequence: TGTGCCATCAGTGACCTCACTGAAGCTTTCTTT.

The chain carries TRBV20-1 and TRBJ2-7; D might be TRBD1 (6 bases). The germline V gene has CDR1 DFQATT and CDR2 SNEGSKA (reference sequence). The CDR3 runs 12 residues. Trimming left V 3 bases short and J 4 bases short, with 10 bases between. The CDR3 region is CSASRQGYEQYV. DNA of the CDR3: TGCAGTGCTAGTAGGCAGGGGTACGAGCAGTACGTC.

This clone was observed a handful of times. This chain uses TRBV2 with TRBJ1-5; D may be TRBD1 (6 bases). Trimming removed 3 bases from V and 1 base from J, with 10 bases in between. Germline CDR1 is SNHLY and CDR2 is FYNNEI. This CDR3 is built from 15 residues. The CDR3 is CASSDRTGSNQPQHF. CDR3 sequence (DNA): TGTGCCAGCAGTGACCGAACAGGGAGCAATCAGCCCCAGCATTTT.

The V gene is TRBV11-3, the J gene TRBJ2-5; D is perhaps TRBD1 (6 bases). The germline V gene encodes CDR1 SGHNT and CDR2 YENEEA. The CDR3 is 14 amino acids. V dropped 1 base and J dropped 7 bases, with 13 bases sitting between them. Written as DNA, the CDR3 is TGTGCCAGCAGCTTAGCCCAGGGGAGTGGGACCCAGTACTTC. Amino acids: CASSLAQGSGTQYF.

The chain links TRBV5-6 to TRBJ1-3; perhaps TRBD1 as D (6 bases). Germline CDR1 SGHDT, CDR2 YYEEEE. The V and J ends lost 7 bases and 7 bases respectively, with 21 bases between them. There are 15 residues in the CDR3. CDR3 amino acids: CASGKGEILWNTIYF. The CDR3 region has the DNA TGTGCCAGCGGCAAGGGGGAGATCCTTTGGAACACCATATATTTT.

CDR3 residues: CASSSGQGNSPLHF. CDR3 DNA: TGTGCCAGCAGTTCGGGACAGGGAAATTCACCCCTCCACTTT. The V call is TRBV5-8, the J call TRBJ1-6, with TRBD1 matching 9 bases. Germline-derived CDR1 and CDR2 are SGHTS and YDEGEE. This CDR3 spans 14 amino acids. The V segment lost 5 bases and the J segment 7 bases; nucleotides outside the gene matches: 4.

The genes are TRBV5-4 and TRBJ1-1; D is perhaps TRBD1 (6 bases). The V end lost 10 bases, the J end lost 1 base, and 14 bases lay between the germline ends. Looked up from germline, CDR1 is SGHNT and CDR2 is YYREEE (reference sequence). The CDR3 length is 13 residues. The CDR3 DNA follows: TGTGCCTTCAGGGGTCTACGGAACACTGAAGCTTTCTTT. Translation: CAFRGLRNTEAFF.

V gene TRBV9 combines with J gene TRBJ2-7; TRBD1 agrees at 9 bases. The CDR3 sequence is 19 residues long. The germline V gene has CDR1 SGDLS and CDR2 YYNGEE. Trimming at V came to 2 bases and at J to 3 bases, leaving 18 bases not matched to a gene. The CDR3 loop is CASSVEGQGGPGALYEQYF. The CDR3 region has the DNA TGTGCCAGCAGCGTGGAGGGACAGGGTGGACCGGGAGCTCTCTACGAGCAGTACTTC. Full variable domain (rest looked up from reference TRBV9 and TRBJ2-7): DSGVTQTPKHLITATGQRVTLRCSPRSGDLSVYWYQQSLDQGLQFLIQYYNGEERAKGNILERFSAQQFPDLHSELNLSSLELGDSALYFCASSVEGQGGPGALYEQYFGPGTRLTVT.

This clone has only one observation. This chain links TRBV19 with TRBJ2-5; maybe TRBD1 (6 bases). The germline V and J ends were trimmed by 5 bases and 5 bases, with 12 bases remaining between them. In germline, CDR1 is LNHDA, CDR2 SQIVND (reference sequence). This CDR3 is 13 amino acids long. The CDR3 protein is CASSQGTKETQYF. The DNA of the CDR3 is TGTGCCAGTAGTCAGGGGACCAAGGAGACCCAGTACTTC.

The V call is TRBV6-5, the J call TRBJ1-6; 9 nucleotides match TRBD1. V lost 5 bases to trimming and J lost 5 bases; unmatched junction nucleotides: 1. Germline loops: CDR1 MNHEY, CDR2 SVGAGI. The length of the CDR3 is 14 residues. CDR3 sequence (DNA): TGTGCCAGCAGTAGGACAGGGGATAATTCACCCCTCCACTTT. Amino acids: CASSRTGDNSPLHF.

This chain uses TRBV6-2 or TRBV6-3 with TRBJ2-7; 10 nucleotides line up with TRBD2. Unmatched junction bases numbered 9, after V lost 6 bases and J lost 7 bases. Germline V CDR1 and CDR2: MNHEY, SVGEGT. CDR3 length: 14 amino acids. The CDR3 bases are TGTGCCAGCAGCCGCAGCGGGGGGGCCTTTGAGCAGTACGTC. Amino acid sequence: CASSRSGGAFEQYV.